A single sample is the source of the 9 T cell receptor beta chains below, sequenced in a study of T cell changes during pregnancy in multiple sclerosis. Sequencing used immunoSEQ multiplex PCR; TCRdb keeps in-frame clones, though not all of them. Found here are tens of thousands of clones, roughly 90% of them singletons; the top ten hold under 2%. The sequencing used peripheral blood, collected in the first trimester of pregnancy. Source of these receptors: a female donor with multiple sclerosis, enrolled in a pregnancy study.

The chain combines TRBV30 with TRBJ2-7; 13 bases are shared with TRBD2. Trimming took 5 bases from V and 10 from J; bases not matched to a gene: 8. The germline gives CDR1 GTSNPN, CDR2 SVGIG (reference sequence). This CDR3 comprises 13 residues. This chain's CDR3 is CAWASTSGRNQYF. CDR3 nucleotide sequence: TGTGCCTGGGCATCGACTAGCGGGAGGAACCAGTACTTC.

The chain links TRBV7-2 to TRBJ2-1; TRBD2 agrees at 9 bases. The CDR3 totals 15 residues. With V trimmed by 3 bases and J by 3 bases, 3 bases remained unmatched. Germline V CDR1 and CDR2: SGHTA, FQGNSA. The CDR3 is CASSLTSGYYNEQFF. The CDR3 DNA follows: TGTGCCAGCAGCTTGACTAGCGGATACTACAATGAGCAGTTCTTC.

This chain joins TRBV4-1 and TRBJ1-2; a possible D gene is TRBD1 (6 bases). Between the trimmed V and J ends, which lost 0 bases and 3 bases, there was a span of 11 bases. The CDR3 is 15 amino acids. Germline assignment: CDR1 MGHRA and CDR2 YSYEKL. The CDR3 here is CASSQDPGGYYGYTF. In DNA, the CDR3 is TGCGCCAGCAGCCAAGATCCGGGGGGCTACTATGGCTACACCTTC.

This clone was recorded once. The chain links TRBV7-6 to TRBJ2-7, with D unclear. V gave up 1 base and J gave up 2 bases, with 12 bases separating them. CDR1 is SGHVS, CDR2 FNYEAQ, per germline. This CDR3 comprises 15 residues. This CDR3 reads CASSLGAGETYEQYF. For the CDR3, the DNA is TGTGCCAGCAGCTTAGGGGCAGGTGAAACCTACGAGCAGTACTTC.

The V call is TRBV28, the J call TRBJ1-2; 7 nucleotides match TRBD1. Germline assignment: CDR1 MDHEN and CDR2 SYDVKM. V shed 6 bases, J shed 5 bases, and the junction held 6 bases outside the gene matches. The CDR3 is 13 amino acids. CDR3 DNA: TGTGCCAGCAGCACCGGGACAGAGTATGGCTACACCTTC. Protein: CASSTGTEYGYTF.

V is TRBV5-8 and J is TRBJ1-1; a weak D match, TRBD1 (5 bases). The ends were cut back, 4 bases at V and 5 bases at J, with 15 bases in the middle. Per the germline V gene, CDR1 is SGHTS and CDR2 is YDEGEE. CDR3 length: 14 residues. The CDR3 nucleotides read TGTGCCAGCAGCCGCAGGGCTAAGGGAACTGAAGCTTTCTTT. Translated, it gives CASSRRAKGTEAFF.

The gene calls are TRBV6-5 and TRBJ2-7, with 8 positions matching TRBD2. J lost 4 bases, V lost 5 bases, and 7 bases had no gene match. The length of the CDR3 is 14 residues. The germline gives CDR1 MNHEY, CDR2 SVGAGI. CDR3 loop: CASSQLAALYEQYF. CDR3 bases: TGTGCCAGCAGTCAACTAGCGGCCCTTTACGAGCAGTACTTC.

V gene TRBV29-1 combines with J gene TRBJ1-1; TRBD1 agrees at 9 bases. The V gene's germline CDR1 is SQVTM and CDR2 ANQGSEA. V was clipped by 7 bases and J by 5 bases; unmatched bases: 17. This CDR3 is built from 16 residues. The CDR3 region has the DNA TGCAGCGCTACCCCGGGACAGGGAAAGGGGCTAACTGAAGCTTTCTTT. Its translation is CSATPGQGKGLTEAFF.

V usage is TRBV7-9 and J usage is TRBJ2-7, with D possibly being TRBD2 (6 bases). Germline V gene lookup returns CDR1 SEHNR and CDR2 FQNEAQ (reference sequence). Trimming took 5 bases from V and 6 from J, leaving 17 bases between them. This CDR3 has 14 amino acids. CDR3 sequence reads: CASSHSGRGREQYF. Written as DNA, the CDR3 is TGTGCCAGCAGCCATAGCGGTCGAGGGCGCGAGCAGTACTTC.